Listed here are 14 T cell receptor beta chains from one sample, sequenced in a study of multiple sclerosis patients with progressive multifocal leukoencephalopathy. The time point is: around 12 months of natalizumab therapy. Sequencing was performed with immunoSEQ multiplex PCR; in TCRdb, only in-frame clones are kept and a portion is missing. The top ten clones hold approximately 1.3% of a sample with about 30,000 clones, roughly 89% of them seen once. Material: PBMCs, obtained from a patient treated with natalizumab. These receptors all stem from a human donor with multiple sclerosis.

This clone has a single count. The chain carries TRBV4-2 and TRBJ2-7, with 8 bases identical to TRBD2. Germline CDR1 reads LGHNA; CDR2 reads YNFKEQ. The length of the CDR3 is 15 residues. Trimming at V came to 4 bases and at J to 0 bases, leaving 5 bases not matched to a gene. For the CDR3, the DNA is TGTGCCAGCAGCCTCTTGCGGGGGGCCTCCTACGAGCAGTACTTC. Translation: CASSLLRGASYEQYF.

This sequence joins TRBV2 and TRBJ2-1; D remains ambiguous. Per germline, CDR1 SNHLY and CDR2 FYNNEI. This CDR3 contains 13 residues. V lost 4 bases, J lost 4 bases, and 8 bases lay in between. The CDR3 loop reads CASSVRHYNEQFF. The CDR3 DNA reads TGTGCCAGCAGTGTTAGGCATTACAATGAGCAGTTCTTC. The whole variable domain, filled in from reference TRBV2 and TRBJ2-1, reads EPEVTQTPSHQVTQMGQEVILRCVPISNHLYFYWYRQILGQKVEFLVSFYNNEISEKSEIFDDQFSVERPDGSNFTLKIRSTKLEDSAMYFCASSVRHYNEQFFGPGTRLTVL.

As to this clone: Other DNA sequences in the sample encode the same CDR3. The chain joins TRBV5-4 to TRBJ2-3, with a weak D call TRBD2 (5 bases). V was pared by 0 bases and J by 1 base, with 9 bases between. Germline V gene data show CDR1 as SGHNT and CDR2 as YYREEE (reference sequence). The CDR3 spans 15 residues. CDR3 coding DNA: TGTGCCAGCAGCTTGGATGGAGGCCGCACAGATACGCAGTATTTT. Its protein product is CASSLDGGRTDTQYF.

The V gene is TRBV6-4, the J gene TRBJ2-5; a weak D match, TRBD2 (7 bases). Germline assignment: CDR1 MRHNA and CDR2 SNTAGT. Trimming removed 6 bases at V and 1 base at J, with 9 bases between. The CDR3 has 13 residues. The CDR3 coding sequence is TGTGCCAGCAGCGGGGGGCCCCAAGAGACCCAGTACTTC. This sequence encodes CASSGGPQETQYF.

The gene calls are TRBV7-2 and TRBJ2-5, with TRBD1 matching 7 bases. The DNA end lines up better with TRBJ2-7; the J call may be wrong. The CDR3 consists of 13 residues. Germline V gene data show CDR1 as SGHTA and CDR2 as FQGNSA. The CDR3 DNA follows: TGTGCCAGCAGCACCAGACAGGGCTACGAGCAGTACTTC. The encoded protein is CASSTRQGYEQYF.

The V gene is TRBV29-1, the J gene TRBJ1-5; 7 bases match TRBD1. Losses at the gene ends were 4 bases for V and 5 bases for J; bases not matched to a gene: 5. The CDR3 has 13 residues. Looked up from germline, CDR1 is SQVTM and CDR2 is ANQGSEA. This CDR3 is CSVGGGADQPQHF. CDR3 bases: TGCAGCGTTGGAGGGGGCGCGGATCAGCCCCAGCATTTT.

V usage is TRBV5-1 and J usage is TRBJ2-5; TRBD2 is a possible D gene (6 bases). The germline V gene has CDR1 SGHRS and CDR2 YFSETQ. The CDR3 sequence is 16 residues long. V lost 4 bases and J 5 bases, leaving 21 bases between the germline ends. CDR3: CASSTSVFGAGETQYF. The CDR3 DNA sequence: TGCGCCAGCAGCACCTCCGTTTTCGGGGCGGGGGAGACCCAGTACTTC.

CDR3 region: CASSQGRQGEGYTF. Written as DNA, the CDR3 is TGCGCCAGCAGCCAAGGTCGGCAGGGGGAAGGCTACACCTTC. This chain connects TRBV4-1 to TRBJ1-2; TRBD1 aligns across 7 bases. The CDR3 runs 14 residues. With 1 base clipped from V and 8 bases from J, the junction kept 7 bases outside the gene matches. CDR1 and CDR2 from the germline V gene are MGHRA and YSYEKL.

This rearrangement joins TRBV9 to TRBJ2-1; TRBD2 might be the D (5 bases). This CDR3 region has 15 residues. The V end was cut by 0 bases, the J end by 0 bases, with 7 bases between. Germline values: CDR1 SGDLS, CDR2 YYNGEE. The CDR3 nucleotides read TGTGCCAGCAGCGTAGCGGGAAACTCCTACAATGAGCAGTTCTTC. Its translation is CASSVAGNSYNEQFF.

This clone was found once. The chain uses TRBV25-1 and TRBJ2-3, with TRBD1 matching 10 bases. The CDR3 spans 17 residues. Losses at the gene ends were 6 bases for V and 4 bases for J; bases not matched to a gene: 13. CDR1 is MGHDK, CDR2 SYGVNS, per germline. CDR3 in amino acids: CASRPKRGTGEADTQYF. CDR3 nucleotides: TGTGCCAGCAGACCTAAAAGGGGGACAGGGGAAGCAGATACGCAGTATTTT.

This clone was seen a single time. At one boundary the junction diverges from the germline segment, which might be a read error. This sequence joins TRBV6-6 and TRBJ2-5; perhaps TRBD2 as D (6 bases). Germline-derived CDR1 and CDR2 are MNHNY and SVGAGI (reference sequence). There are 15 residues in the CDR3. The CDR3 loop is CASSLSRAGQGTQYF. Written as DNA, the CDR3 is TGTGCCAGCAGTCTATCCCGGGCGGGGCAAGGGACCCAGTACTTC.

The V gene is TRBV6-6, the J gene TRBJ2-5; D is uncertain. The CDR3 loop spans 15 amino acids. CDR1 and CDR2 from the germline V gene are MNHNY and SVGAGI (reference sequence). Deletions cut 4 bases from V and 6 bases from J, with 18 bases between. The CDR3: CASSFTLVSRKTQYF. The CDR3 DNA sequence: TGTGCCAGCAGTTTCACCTTGGTGTCTAGGAAGACCCAGTACTTC.

J is TRBJ2-7 and V is TRBV27; D perhaps matches TRBD1 (6 bases). Germline loops: CDR1 MNHEY, CDR2 SMNVEV (reference sequence). The CDR3 contains 14 residues. Trimming removed 6 bases from V and 2 bases from J, with 14 bases in between. In DNA form, the CDR3 reads TGTGCCAGCAGCCCACAGGGAAGCACCTACGAGCAGTACTTC. Protein sequence: CASSPQGSTYEQYF.

The gene calls are TRBV7-8 and TRBJ1-5; unclear D gene. Germline V lookup: CDR1 SGHVS, CDR2 FQNEAQ. The CDR3 runs 15 residues. Trimming shortened V by 3 bases and J by 7 bases, and 16 bases separated the two germline ends. The DNA of the CDR3 is TGTGCCAGCAGCTTCGGACGGGCTTGGGGACAGCCCCAGCATTTT. As protein: CASSFGRAWGQPQHF.